What follows are 16 T cell receptor beta chains derived from one specimen sequenced in a study of blood T cell repertoires in COVID-19. Method: immunoSEQ multiplex PCR; TCRdb's copy keeps in-frame clones and lacks some. The repertoire holds 100,000 or so clones, with over 80% as singletons. Sequences were obtained from peripheral blood. These TCRs come from a woman aged 55 to 70 with active COVID-19.

The CDR3 reads CASILIRGHAEAFF. Written as DNA, the CDR3 is TGTGCCAGCATCCTAATCAGGGGGCACGCTGAAGCTTTCTTT. The chain carries TRBV7-2 and TRBJ1-1; 8 nucleotides align to TRBD1. Germline V gene lookup returns CDR1 SGHTA and CDR2 FQGNSA. This CDR3 has 14 residues. Losses at the gene ends were 7 bases for V and 6 bases for J; bases not matched to a gene: 10.

The chain carries TRBV3-1 (or the pseudogene TRBV3-2) and TRBJ2-6; D remains unclear. Germline V lookup: CDR1 LGHDT, CDR2 YNNKEL (reference sequence). With 4 bases removed from V and 0 bases from J, the gap between germline ends came to 10 bases. This CDR3 has 16 amino acids. CDR3: CASSPDLRSGANVLTF. The CDR3 bases are TGTGCCAGCAGCCCAGATCTACGCTCTGGGGCCAACGTCCTGACTTTC.

The rearrangement links TRBV6-5 to TRBJ2-7, with D tentatively TRBD2 (6 bases). Germline CDR1 and CDR2: MNHEY and SVGAGI. There are 14 residues in the CDR3. Trimming removed 8 bases from V and 2 bases from J, with 16 bases in between. CDR3 sequence: CASQTWGDTYEQYF. Written as DNA, the CDR3 is TGTGCCAGCCAAACATGGGGGGATACCTACGAGCAGTACTTC.

CDR3 sequence reads: CASSPRQGQETQYF. CDR3 coding DNA: TGCGCCAGCAGCCCACGGCAGGGCCAAGAGACCCAGTACTTC. The chain carries TRBV5-1 and TRBJ2-5, with D perhaps matching TRBD1 (5 bases). The CDR3 spans 14 residues. Germline CDR1 and CDR2: SGHRS and YFSETQ. Between the trimmed V and J ends, which lost 4 bases and 1 base, there was a span of 11 bases.

This chain joins TRBV2 and TRBJ2-5; 8 bases are shared with TRBD1. This CDR3 region has 14 residues. V shed 4 bases and J 4 bases; nucleotides not matched to a gene: 5. CDR1 SNHLY and CDR2 FYNNEI come from the germline V gene. CDR3 region: CASSVATGGETQYF. CDR3 coding DNA: TGTGCCAGCAGTGTCGCCACAGGGGGAGAGACCCAGTACTTC.

CDR3 protein: CASSVGQTNTEAFF. CDR3 sequence (DNA): TGTGCCAGCAGCGTGGGACAGACGAACACTGAAGCTTTCTTT. The rearrangement uses TRBV9 and TRBJ1-1, with 7 bases identical to TRBD1. V trimming: 2 bases; J trimming: 1 base; junction bases outside the gene matches: 2. The length of the CDR3 is 14 residues. Germline V gives CDR1 SGDLS, CDR2 YYNGEE.

The genes are TRBV25-1 and TRBJ2-2; the D is unclear. Germline V gene lookup returns CDR1 MGHDK and CDR2 SYGVNS. The CDR3 is 15 residues long. V lost 3 bases and J 2 bases, leaving 10 bases between the germline ends. CDR3 bases: TGTGCCAGCAGTGATCCACAAAAAAACACCGGGGAGCTGTTTTTT. Its translation: CASSDPQKNTGELFF. Complete variable domain (other parts from reference TRBV25-1 and TRBJ2-2): EADIYQTPRYLVIGTGKKITLECSQTMGHDKMYWYQQDPGMELHLIHYSYGVNSTEKGDLSSESTVSRIRTEHFPLTLESARPSHTSQYLCASSDPQKNTGELFFGEGSRLTVL.

The gene calls are TRBV19 and TRBJ2-5; the match to TRBD1 covers 9 bases. The CDR3 spans 18 residues. Germline V gives CDR1 LNHDA, CDR2 SQIVND (reference sequence). Trimming cost V 0 bases and J 5 bases; bases outside gene matches: 13. The CDR3, as DNA: TGTGCCAGTAGTATAGATCCCCTAGGACAGGGGAGAGGGGAGACCCAGTACTTC. Translation gives CASSIDPLGQGRGETQYF.

The chain is built from TRBV7-3 and TRBJ1-6; the D is unclear. This CDR3 spans 15 amino acids. The germline CDR1 and CDR2 sequences are SGHTA and FQGTGA. V lost 3 bases and J 4 bases, leaving 10 bases between the germline ends. CDR3 sequence reads: CASSLRSGYNSPLHF. The DNA of the CDR3 is TGTGCCAGCAGCTTGCGGTCCGGTTATAATTCACCCCTCCACTTT.

The chain employs TRBV9 and TRBJ2-5; 10 bases map to TRBD1. Germline loops: CDR1 SGDLS, CDR2 YYNGEE. The CDR3 has 16 residues. With V trimmed by 4 bases and J by 4 bases, 10 bases remained unmatched. CDR3 coding DNA: TGTGCCAGCAGCACGTCGACAGGGGGCGCGTTAGAGACCCAGTACTTC. It yields the protein CASSTSTGGALETQYF.

This clone showed up just once. The chain employs TRBV10-2 and TRBJ2-7, with D possibly being TRBD2 (6 bases). The germline CDR1 and CDR2 sequences are WSHSY and SAAADI. V was pared by 5 bases and J by 1 base, with 12 bases between. This CDR3 region has 14 residues. The CDR3 region is CASSSPGESYEQYF. For the CDR3, the DNA is TGCGCCAGCAGTTCGCCGGGGGAATCCTACGAGCAGTACTTC.

This chain joins TRBV11-2 and TRBJ2-3; 7 nucleotides match TRBD2. J was trimmed by 0 bases and V by 4 bases; bases with no gene match: 10. The CDR3 loop spans 17 amino acids. From germline, CDR1 is SGHAT and CDR2 FQNNGV. CDR3 residues: CASSSLGSGPSTDTQYF. CDR3 in DNA: TGTGCCAGCAGCTCCCTGGGTAGCGGGCCAAGCACAGATACGCAGTATTTT.

V gene TRBV27 combines with J gene TRBJ1-5; D is unresolved. From germline, CDR1 is MNHEY and CDR2 SMNVEV (reference sequence). This CDR3 has 15 residues. The ends were cut back, 3 bases at V and 0 bases at J, with 9 bases in the middle. CDR3 protein: CASSFKSNSNQPQHF. CDR3 DNA sequence: TGTGCCAGCAGTTTTAAGAGTAATAGCAATCAGCCCCAGCATTTT.

The V call is TRBV19, the J call TRBJ2-1, with D tentatively TRBD1 (5 bases). This CDR3 has 17 amino acids. V gave up 8 bases and J gave up 4 bases, with 24 bases separating them. Germline V gene sequence: CDR1 LNHDA, CDR2 SQIVND (reference sequence). CDR3 amino acids: CASVGAVSSLRYNEQFF. In DNA form, the CDR3 reads TGTGCCAGTGTTGGGGCAGTATCGAGTCTGAGATACAATGAGCAGTTCTTC. Drawing the rest from reference TRBV19 and TRBJ2-1, the complete variable domain is DGGITQSPKYLFRKEGQNVTLSCEQNLNHDAMYWYRQDPGQGLRLIYYSQIVNDFQKGDIAEGYSVSREKKESFPLTVTSAQKNPTAFYLCASVGAVSSLRYNEQFFGPGTRLTVL.

CDR3 DNA: TGCGCCAGCAGCTTGGTGGGGGTCGGGACAGGGAACACTGAAGCTTTCTTT. Amino acids: CASSLVGVGTGNTEAFF. This chain links TRBV5-1 with TRBJ1-1; 8 bases fit TRBD1. The J segment lost 1 base and the V segment lost 0 bases, leaving 8 bases of the junction unmatched. The CDR3 contains 17 residues. Germline CDR1 is SGHRS and CDR2 is YFSETQ.

The CDR3 region has the DNA TGTGCCAGCGCATCTATCTTCAACACCGGGGAGCTGTTTTTT. This encodes CASASIFNTGELFF. The chain links TRBV14 to TRBJ2-2; D uncertain. V dropped 8 bases and J dropped 2 bases, with 12 bases sitting between them. The CDR3 runs to 14 residues. The germline gives CDR1 SGHDN, CDR2 FVKESK.